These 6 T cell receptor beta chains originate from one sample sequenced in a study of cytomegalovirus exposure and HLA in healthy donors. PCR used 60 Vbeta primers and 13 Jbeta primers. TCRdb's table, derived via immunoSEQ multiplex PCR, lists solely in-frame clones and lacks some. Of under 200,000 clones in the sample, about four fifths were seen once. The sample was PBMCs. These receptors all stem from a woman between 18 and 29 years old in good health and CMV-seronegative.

The CDR3 nucleotides read TGCGCCAGCAGCGTTGGGACTAGCGGGAGCCGTGAGCAGTTCTTC. This sequence encodes CASSVGTSGSREQFF. The V call is TRBV5-1, the J call TRBJ2-1; 14 nucleotides line up with TRBD2. The CDR3 loop spans 15 amino acids. CDR1 SGHRS and CDR2 YFSETQ come from the germline V gene. V lost 4 bases and J lost 9; bases outside the gene matches: 6.

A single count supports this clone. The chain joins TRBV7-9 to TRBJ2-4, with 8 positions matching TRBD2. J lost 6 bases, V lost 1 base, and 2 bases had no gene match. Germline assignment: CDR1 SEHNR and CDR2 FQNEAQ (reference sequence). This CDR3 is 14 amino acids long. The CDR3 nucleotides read TGTGCCAGCAGCTTAGTAGCGGGGCTAAACATTCAGTACTTC. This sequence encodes CASSLVAGLNIQYF.

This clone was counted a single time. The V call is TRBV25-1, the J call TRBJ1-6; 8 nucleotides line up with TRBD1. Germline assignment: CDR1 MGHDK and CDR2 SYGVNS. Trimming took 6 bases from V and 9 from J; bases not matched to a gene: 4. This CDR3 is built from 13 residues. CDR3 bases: TGTGCCAGCAGAGACAGGGGTAGTTCACCCCTCCACTTT. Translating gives CASRDRGSSPLHF.

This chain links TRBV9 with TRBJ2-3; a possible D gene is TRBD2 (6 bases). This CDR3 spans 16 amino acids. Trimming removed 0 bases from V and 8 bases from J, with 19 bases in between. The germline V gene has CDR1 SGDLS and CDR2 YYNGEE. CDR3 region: CASSVEEGGSQGTQYF. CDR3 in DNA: TGTGCCAGCAGCGTAGAAGAGGGAGGCTCTCAAGGTACGCAGTATTTT.

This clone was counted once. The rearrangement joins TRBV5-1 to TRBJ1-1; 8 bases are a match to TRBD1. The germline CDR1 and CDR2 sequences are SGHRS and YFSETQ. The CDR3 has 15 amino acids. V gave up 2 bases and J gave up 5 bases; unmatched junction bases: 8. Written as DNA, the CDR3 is TGCGCCAGCAGCTTCGGCCAGGGGGCTTTGACTGAAGCTTTCTTT. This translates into CASSFGQGALTEAFF.

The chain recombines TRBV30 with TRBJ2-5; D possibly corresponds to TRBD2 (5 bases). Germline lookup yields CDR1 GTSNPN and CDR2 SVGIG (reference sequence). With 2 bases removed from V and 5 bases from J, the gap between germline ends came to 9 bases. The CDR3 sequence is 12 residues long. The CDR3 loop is CAWSSGSETQYF. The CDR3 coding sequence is TGTGCCTGGAGTTCGGGGTCCGAGACCCAGTACTTC.